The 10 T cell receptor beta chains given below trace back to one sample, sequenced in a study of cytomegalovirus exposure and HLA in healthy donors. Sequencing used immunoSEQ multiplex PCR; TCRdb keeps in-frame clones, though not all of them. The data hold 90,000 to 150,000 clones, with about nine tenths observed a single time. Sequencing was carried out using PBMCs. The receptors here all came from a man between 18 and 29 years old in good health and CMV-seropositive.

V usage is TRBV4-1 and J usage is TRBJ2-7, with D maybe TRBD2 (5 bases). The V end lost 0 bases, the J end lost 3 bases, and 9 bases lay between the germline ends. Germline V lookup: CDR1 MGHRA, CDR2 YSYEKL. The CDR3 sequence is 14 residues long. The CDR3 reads CASSQEAGSYEQYF. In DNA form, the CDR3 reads TGCGCCAGCAGCCAAGAGGCGGGCAGCTACGAGCAGTACTTC.

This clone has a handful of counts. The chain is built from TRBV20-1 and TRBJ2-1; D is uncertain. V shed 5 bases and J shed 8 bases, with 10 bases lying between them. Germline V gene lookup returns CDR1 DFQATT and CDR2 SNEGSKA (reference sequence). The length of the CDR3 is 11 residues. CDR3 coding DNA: TGCAGTGCTCAGAGCGTCCATGAGCAGTTCTTC. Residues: CSAQSVHEQFF.

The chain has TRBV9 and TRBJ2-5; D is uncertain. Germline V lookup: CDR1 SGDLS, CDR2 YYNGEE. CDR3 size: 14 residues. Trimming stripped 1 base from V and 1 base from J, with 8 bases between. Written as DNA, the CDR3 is TGTGCCAGCAGCGTAAGCCCGATCCAAGAGACCCAGTACTTC. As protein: CASSVSPIQETQYF.

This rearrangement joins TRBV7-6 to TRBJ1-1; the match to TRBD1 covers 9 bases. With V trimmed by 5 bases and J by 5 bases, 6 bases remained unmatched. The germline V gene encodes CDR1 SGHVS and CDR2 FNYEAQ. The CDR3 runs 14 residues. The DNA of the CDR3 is TGTGCCAGCAGCCGCGGGACAGGGAGGACTGAAGCTTTCTTT. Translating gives CASSRGTGRTEAFF.

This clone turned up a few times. CDR3 sequence: CASSVGGDYTDTQYF. The CDR3 bases are TGTGCCAGCAGCGTAGGTGGCGACTACACAGATACGCAGTATTTT. The chain employs TRBV9 and TRBJ2-3; the D gene is possibly TRBD2 (5 bases). CDR1 is SGDLS, CDR2 YYNGEE, per germline. Between the trimmed V and J ends, which lost 0 bases and 2 bases, there was a span of 10 bases. This CDR3 region has 15 residues.

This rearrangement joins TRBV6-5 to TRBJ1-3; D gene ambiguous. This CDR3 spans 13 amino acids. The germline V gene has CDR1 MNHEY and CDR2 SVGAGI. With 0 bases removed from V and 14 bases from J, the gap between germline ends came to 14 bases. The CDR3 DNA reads TGTGCCAGCAGTTACTCGACGGGCGGACTCCTATATTTT. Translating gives CASSYSTGGLLYF.

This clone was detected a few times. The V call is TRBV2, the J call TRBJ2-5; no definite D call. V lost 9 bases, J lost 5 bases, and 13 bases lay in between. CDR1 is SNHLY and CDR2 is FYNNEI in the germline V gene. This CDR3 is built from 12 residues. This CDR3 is CASLFGWETQYF. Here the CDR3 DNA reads TGTGCCAGTTTATTTGGCTGGGAGACCCAGTACTTC.

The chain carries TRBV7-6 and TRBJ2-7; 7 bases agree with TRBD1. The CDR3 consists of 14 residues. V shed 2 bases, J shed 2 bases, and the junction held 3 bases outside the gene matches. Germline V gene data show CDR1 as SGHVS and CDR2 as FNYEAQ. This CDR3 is CASSLNRGPYEQYF. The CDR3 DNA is TGTGCCAGCAGCTTAAACAGGGGCCCCTACGAGCAGTACTTC.

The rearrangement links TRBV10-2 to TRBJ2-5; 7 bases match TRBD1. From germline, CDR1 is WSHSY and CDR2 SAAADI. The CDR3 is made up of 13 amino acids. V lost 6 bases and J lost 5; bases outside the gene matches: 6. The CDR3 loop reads CASRPGGMETQYF. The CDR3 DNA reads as TGCGCCAGCAGGCCAGGGGGTATGGAGACCCAGTACTTC.

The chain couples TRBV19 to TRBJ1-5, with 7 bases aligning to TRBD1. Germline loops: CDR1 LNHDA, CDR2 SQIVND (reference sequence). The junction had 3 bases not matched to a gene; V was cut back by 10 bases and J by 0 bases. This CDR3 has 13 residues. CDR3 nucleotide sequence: TGTGCCACCAGGGGGTATAGCAATCAGCCCCAGCATTTT. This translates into CATRGYSNQPQHF.